Shown below are 21 T cell receptor beta chains from a single sample sequenced in a study of sequential checkpoint blockade in melanoma. Method: immunoSEQ multiplex PCR; TCRdb's copy keeps in-frame clones and lacks some. The sample holds roughly 5,000 clones, 20% to 30% seen once. Treatment described: randomized to nivolumab then ipilimumab (arm A) or the reverse (arm B). The sample consisted of tumor tissue (inferred from file names), taken from a patient given nivolumab and ipilimumab in sequence. The origin of the receptors is a human donor with melanoma.

This chain links TRBV19 with TRBJ1-1; 9 bases align to TRBD1. The CDR3 spans 15 residues. V lost 4 bases, J lost 4 bases, and 7 bases stayed unmatched. CDR1 and CDR2 (germline): LNHDA, SQIVND (reference sequence). This CDR3 reads CASSTTGTGFTEAFF. CDR3 bases: TGTGCCAGTAGTACGACCGGGACAGGGTTCACTGAAGCTTTCTTT.

This clone was seen more than once but under ten times. V gene TRBV11-3 combines with J gene TRBJ2-2; 7 nucleotides match TRBD1. CDR1 is SGHNT and CDR2 is YENEEA in the germline V gene. Unmatched junction bases numbered 6, after V lost 5 bases and J lost 3 bases. The length of the CDR3 is 15 residues. CDR3 amino acids: CASSRPGQHTGELFF. CDR3 bases: TGTGCCAGCAGCCGACCGGGACAGCACACCGGGGAGCTGTTTTTT.

This chain links TRBV19 with TRBJ1-5; D gene ambiguous. This CDR3 has 14 residues. Trimming left V 6 bases short and J 2 bases short, with 11 bases between. Germline V gene sequence: CDR1 LNHDA, CDR2 SQIVND (reference sequence). The CDR3 loop is CASRLTEGNQPQHF. DNA of the CDR3: TGTGCCAGTAGATTGACCGAGGGCAATCAGCCCCAGCATTTT.

This clone was detected ten times or more. The J gene is TRBJ1-1, the V gene TRBV9; D unresolved. Trimming left V 4 bases short and J 0 bases short, with 16 bases between. CDR1 SGDLS and CDR2 YYNGEE come from the germline V gene. The CDR3 consists of 16 residues. Here the CDR3 reads CASSSSVGRMNTEAFF. In nucleotides, the CDR3 is TGTGCCAGCAGCTCTAGTGTAGGACGGATGAACACTGAAGCTTTCTTT.

In its sample, this clone ranks as medium-sized. The rearrangement uses TRBV9 and TRBJ2-3; D gene unclear. Trimming took 0 bases from V and 2 from J, leaving 10 bases between them. This CDR3 comprises 15 residues. Per the germline V gene, CDR1 is SGDLS and CDR2 is YYNGEE. Here the CDR3 reads CASSVGRVNTDTQYF. The DNA for the CDR3 is TGTGCCAGCAGCGTAGGACGCGTTAACACAGATACGCAGTATTTT. The full variable domain, in which reference TRBV9 and TRBJ2-3 provide the parts outside the CDR3, is DSGVTQTPKHLITATGQRVTLRCSPRSGDLSVYWYQQSLDQGLQFLIQYYNGEERAKGNILERFSAQQFPDLHSELNLSSLELGDSALYFCASSVGRVNTDTQYFGPGTRLTVL.

There are a few counts of this clone. The chain links TRBV6-8 to TRBJ1-1; tentative D call: TRBD1 (5 bases). CDR3 length: 16 amino acids. Trimming removed 5 bases from V and 1 base from J, with 17 bases in between. Looked up from germline, CDR1 is MNHGY and CDR2 is SAAAGT. DNA for the CDR3: TGTGCCAGCAGTAAGGCATCGGGACGAGGGAACACTGAAGCTTTCTTT. Amino acids: CASSKASGRGNTEAFF.

This clone appeared a few times. The CDR3 is CASSDGFNTEAFF. In nucleotides, the CDR3 is TGTGCCAGCAGTGATGGGTTTAACACTGAAGCTTTCTTT. This chain links TRBV6-8 with TRBJ1-1; D uncertain. Germline V gives CDR1 MNHGY, CDR2 SAAAGT. The V and J ends lost 5 bases and 2 bases respectively, with 9 bases between them. The CDR3 sequence is 13 residues long.

This clone has more than one count but fewer than ten. The rearrangement links TRBV28 to TRBJ2-7; the D gene is possibly TRBD2 (6 bases). Trimming removed 5 bases from V and 8 bases from J, with 19 bases in between. The CDR3 extends over 14 amino acids. The germline gives CDR1 MDHEN, CDR2 SYDVKM. The CDR3 coding sequence is TGTGCCAGCAGTGATAACAGCGACCGGGGGAAGCAGTACTTC. It encodes CASSDNSDRGKQYF.

By frequency in the sample, this clone is medium-sized. This rearrangement joins TRBV19 to TRBJ2-1, with D unresolved. The CDR3 runs 15 residues. V lost 3 bases to trimming and J lost 0 bases, with 9 bases between them. Germline V gene data show CDR1 as LNHDA and CDR2 as SQIVND (reference sequence). CDR3 sequence (DNA): TGTGCCAGTAGTATGTTTCTTACCTCCTACAATGAGCAGTTCTTC. Translation gives CASSMFLTSYNEQFF.

This clone was detected only a few times. The chain uses TRBV9 and TRBJ2-3; 7 bases are a match to TRBD1. CDR3 length: 15 residues. Trimming cost V 8 bases and J 2 bases; bases outside gene matches: 11. Per germline, CDR1 SGDLS and CDR2 YYNGEE. CDR3: CASRSTGNPTDTQYF. The CDR3 bases are TGTGCCAGTCGGTCGACAGGGAACCCCACAGATACGCAGTATTTT. The entire variable domain, with the rest obtained from reference TRBV9 and TRBJ2-3, is as follows: DSGVTQTPKHLITATGQRVTLRCSPRSGDLSVYWYQQSLDQGLQFLIQYYNGEERAKGNILERFSAQQFPDLHSELNLSSLELGDSALYFCASRSTGNPTDTQYFGPGTRLTVL.

The chain links TRBV6-8 to TRBJ2-3; 8 bases fit TRBD2. V lost 2 bases, J lost 4 bases, and 8 bases stayed unmatched. The CDR3 is 16 residues long. Germline V lookup: CDR1 MNHGY, CDR2 SAAAGT. CDR3: CASSYTLGGAADTQYF. The CDR3 nucleotides are TGTGCCAGCAGTTACACACTCGGGGGGGCCGCAGATACGCAGTATTTT.

V usage is TRBV6-8 and J usage is TRBJ2-7; 10 nucleotides align to TRBD1. The CDR3 is 15 amino acids. CDR1 MNHGY and CDR2 SAAAGT come from the germline V gene. V trimming: 5 bases; J trimming: 3 bases; junction bases outside the gene matches: 7. The DNA of the CDR3 is TGTGCCAGCAGTAACGGGGGGACAGGGGTCTACGAGCAGTACTTC. It is translated as CASSNGGTGVYEQYF.

This clone is medium-sized within its sample. V gene TRBV6-8 combines with J gene TRBJ1-5; possible D gene TRBD1, 6 bases. Germline V CDR1 and CDR2: MNHGY, SAAAGT. The CDR3 spans 17 residues. V was shortened by 2 bases and J by 1 base, with 15 bases between the two germline ends. This chain's CDR3 is CASSYPSHGTSNQPQHF. The DNA of the CDR3 is TGTGCCAGCAGTTACCCCAGCCACGGGACAAGCAATCAGCCCCAGCATTTT.

This chain links TRBV28 with TRBJ2-1; D uncertain. The CDR3 consists of 15 residues. Germline assignment: CDR1 MDHEN and CDR2 SYDVKM. V lost 2 bases and J 5 bases, leaving 13 bases between the germline ends. The CDR3 coding sequence is TGTGCCAGCAGTTTAGACCCCTCCGACGACAATGAGCAGTTCTTC. The encoded protein is CASSLDPSDDNEQFF.

The sample holds many counts of this clone. The rearrangement links TRBV11-3 to TRBJ2-5; D assignment may be TRBD1 or TRBD2 (6 bases each). Germline CDR1 reads SGHNT; CDR2 reads YENEEA. This CDR3 is 15 amino acids long. The V gene lost 1 base and the J gene lost 4 bases, with 13 bases spanning the gap. The CDR3 region is CASSLGARGGETQYF. The DNA of the CDR3 is TGTGCCAGCAGCTTAGGCGCCAGGGGAGGAGAGACCCAGTACTTC.

This clone turned up a few times. The genes are TRBV6-8 and TRBJ1-1; tentative D call: TRBD1 (5 bases). Germline assignment: CDR1 MNHGY and CDR2 SAAAGT. There are 13 residues in the CDR3. Between the trimmed V and J ends, which lost 4 bases and 5 bases, there was a span of 11 bases. As DNA, the CDR3 is TGTGCCAGCAGTTTTCTGGGGGGGACTGAAGCTTTCTTT. Its protein is CASSFLGGTEAFF.

In its sample, this clone was seen a few times. V and J are TRBV6-8 and TRBJ1-3, with D possibly TRBD1 on 5 matching bases. Per germline, CDR1 MNHGY and CDR2 SAAAGT. V lost 3 bases to trimming and J lost 0 bases, with 15 bases between them. The CDR3 sequence is 17 residues long. The CDR3 coding sequence is TGTGCCAGCAGTTATCCCGGGACGGAACACTCTGGAAACACCATATATTTT. Translated: CASSYPGTEHSGNTIYF.

This clone has more than one count but fewer than ten. The chain carries TRBV10-3 and TRBJ1-5; TRBD1 is a possible D gene (6 bases). Looked up from germline, CDR1 is ENHRY and CDR2 is SYGVKD. V was cut by 2 bases and J by 4 bases, with 15 bases left in between. The CDR3 sequence is 16 residues long. The CDR3: CAISEGRQAYNQPQHF. CDR3 sequence (DNA): TGTGCCATCAGTGAGGGGAGACAGGCCTATAATCAGCCCCAGCATTTT.

V and J are TRBV28 and TRBJ2-2; either TRBD1 or TRBD2 may supply D (6 bases each). The length of the CDR3 is 13 residues. Germline CDR1 reads MDHEN; CDR2 reads SYDVKM. V shed 6 bases and J shed 5 bases, with 10 bases lying between them. The chain's CDR3 is CASRLGGTGELFF. The CDR3 nucleotides are TGTGCCAGCAGACTAGGGGGGACCGGGGAGCTGTTTTTT.

In its sample, this clone was seen a few times. The chain recombines TRBV28 with TRBJ1-1; D not certain. This CDR3 is 13 amino acids long. V was cut by 6 bases and J by 1 base, with 9 bases left in between. Germline V gives CDR1 MDHEN, CDR2 SYDVKM. The DNA for the CDR3 is TGTGCCAGCAGCCCCCCCTCGAACACTGAAGCTTTCTTT. Its protein product is CASSPPSNTEAFF. Supplemented by reference TRBV28 and TRBJ1-1, the full variable domain reads DVKVTQSSRYLVKRTGEKVFLECVQDMDHENMFWYRQDPGLGLRLIYFSYDVKMKEKGDIPEGYSVSREKKERFSLILESASTNQTSMYLCASSPPSNTEAFFGQGTRLTVV.

The chain carries TRBV18 and TRBJ2-1; weak D call: TRBD1 (6 bases). The CDR3 spans 15 residues. Germline CDR1 reads KGHSH; CDR2 reads LQKENI. The V end was cut by 2 bases, the J end by 9 bases, with 17 bases between. The CDR3 DNA reads TGTGCCAGCTCACCAATGACAGGTACGAACACTGAGCAGTTCTTC. Translated, it gives CASSPMTGTNTEQFF.